The following is a T cell receptor beta chain sequence with its context. Antigen specificity is unknown. The repertoire was sequenced with immunoSEQ multiplex PCR; TCRdb's copy has only in-frame clones and lacks some. The profile shows about 150,000 clones, 85% to 90% of them singletons. This sample was taken from a study of cytomegalovirus exposure and HLA in healthy donors. Study-wide background: A subsequent analysis reported that the roughly 120 validation repertoires were produced on the same platform that had also been used for the roughly 670 first-cohort repertoires. Study conclusions and caveats: While the bulk of TCR sequences proved rare, some public TCRs turned up in many donors. The listing of fewer than 200 TCR beta chains classed them as cytomegalovirus-associated. Reports showed the classifier diagnosing cytomegalovirus status with high specificity and sensitivity.

The V end was cut by 4 bases, the J end by 4 bases, with 5 bases between. This CDR3 contains 11 residues. Germline V gene sequence: CDR1 SQVTM, CDR2 ANQGSEA. Sequenced input: PBMCs. The TCR was taken from a woman younger than 35 in good health and CMV-seropositive. The chain carries TRBV29-1 and TRBJ2-1; D gene ambiguous. The CDR3, as DNA: TGCAGCGTTGTCGGGTACAATGAGCAGTTCTTC. Amino acids: CSVVGYNEQFF.